This T cell receptor beta chain appears in the sequencing data of a study of OX40 agonist ivuxolimab in advanced cancers. At the level of the study: The study reported partial responses in three patients: one hepatocellular carcinoma, two cutaneous melanoma.

Libraries were prepared by immunoSEQ multiplex PCR; TCRdb keeps only in-frame clonotypes and omits some of them. The sample records about 120,000 clones, 85% to 95% being singletons. The material was CD4+ or CD8+ T cells sorted from blood, obtained in a trial of the OX40 agonist ivuxolimab. This sequence originates from an adult with an advanced solid tumor such as melanoma, head and neck, liver or kidney cancer.

CDR3 residues: CASRGGGSSTGELFF. In DNA form, the CDR3 reads TGTGCCAGCCGAGGGGGAGGATCTTCCACCGGGGAGCTGTTTTTT. The chain is built from TRBV6-6 and TRBJ2-2; D may match TRBD1 or TRBD2 (6 bases each). CDR1 and CDR2 (germline): MNHNY, SVGAGI (reference sequence). CDR3 length: 15 residues. V was shortened by 8 bases and J by 4 bases, with 17 bases between the two germline ends.